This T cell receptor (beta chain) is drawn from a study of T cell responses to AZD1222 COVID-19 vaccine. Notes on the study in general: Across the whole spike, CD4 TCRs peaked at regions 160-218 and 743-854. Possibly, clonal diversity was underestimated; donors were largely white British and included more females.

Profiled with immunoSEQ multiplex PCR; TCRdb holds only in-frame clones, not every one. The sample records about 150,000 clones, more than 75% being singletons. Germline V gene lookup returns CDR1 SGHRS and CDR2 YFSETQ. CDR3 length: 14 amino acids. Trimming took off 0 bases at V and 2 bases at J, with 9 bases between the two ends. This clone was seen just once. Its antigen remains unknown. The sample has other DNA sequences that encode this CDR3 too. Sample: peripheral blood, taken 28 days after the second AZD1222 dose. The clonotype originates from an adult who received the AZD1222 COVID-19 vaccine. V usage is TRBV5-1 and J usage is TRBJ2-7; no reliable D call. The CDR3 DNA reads TGCGCCAGCAGCTTGGTTGGATCCCCCTACGAGCAGTACTTC. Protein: CASSLVGSPYEQYF.